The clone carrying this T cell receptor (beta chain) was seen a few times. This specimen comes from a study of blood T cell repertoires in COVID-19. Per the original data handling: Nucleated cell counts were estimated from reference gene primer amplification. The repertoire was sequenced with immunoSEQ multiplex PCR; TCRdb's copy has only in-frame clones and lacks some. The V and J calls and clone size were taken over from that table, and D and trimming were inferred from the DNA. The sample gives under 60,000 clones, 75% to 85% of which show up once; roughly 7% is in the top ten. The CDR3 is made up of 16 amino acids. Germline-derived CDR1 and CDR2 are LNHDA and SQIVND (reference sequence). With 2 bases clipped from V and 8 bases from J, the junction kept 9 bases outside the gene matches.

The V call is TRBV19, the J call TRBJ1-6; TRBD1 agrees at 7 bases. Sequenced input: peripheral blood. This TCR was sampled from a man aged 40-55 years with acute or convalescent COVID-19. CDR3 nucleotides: TGTGCCAGTAGTATATCCGGGACAGAGGATTATTCACCCCTCCACTTT. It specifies CASSISGTEDYSPLHF.